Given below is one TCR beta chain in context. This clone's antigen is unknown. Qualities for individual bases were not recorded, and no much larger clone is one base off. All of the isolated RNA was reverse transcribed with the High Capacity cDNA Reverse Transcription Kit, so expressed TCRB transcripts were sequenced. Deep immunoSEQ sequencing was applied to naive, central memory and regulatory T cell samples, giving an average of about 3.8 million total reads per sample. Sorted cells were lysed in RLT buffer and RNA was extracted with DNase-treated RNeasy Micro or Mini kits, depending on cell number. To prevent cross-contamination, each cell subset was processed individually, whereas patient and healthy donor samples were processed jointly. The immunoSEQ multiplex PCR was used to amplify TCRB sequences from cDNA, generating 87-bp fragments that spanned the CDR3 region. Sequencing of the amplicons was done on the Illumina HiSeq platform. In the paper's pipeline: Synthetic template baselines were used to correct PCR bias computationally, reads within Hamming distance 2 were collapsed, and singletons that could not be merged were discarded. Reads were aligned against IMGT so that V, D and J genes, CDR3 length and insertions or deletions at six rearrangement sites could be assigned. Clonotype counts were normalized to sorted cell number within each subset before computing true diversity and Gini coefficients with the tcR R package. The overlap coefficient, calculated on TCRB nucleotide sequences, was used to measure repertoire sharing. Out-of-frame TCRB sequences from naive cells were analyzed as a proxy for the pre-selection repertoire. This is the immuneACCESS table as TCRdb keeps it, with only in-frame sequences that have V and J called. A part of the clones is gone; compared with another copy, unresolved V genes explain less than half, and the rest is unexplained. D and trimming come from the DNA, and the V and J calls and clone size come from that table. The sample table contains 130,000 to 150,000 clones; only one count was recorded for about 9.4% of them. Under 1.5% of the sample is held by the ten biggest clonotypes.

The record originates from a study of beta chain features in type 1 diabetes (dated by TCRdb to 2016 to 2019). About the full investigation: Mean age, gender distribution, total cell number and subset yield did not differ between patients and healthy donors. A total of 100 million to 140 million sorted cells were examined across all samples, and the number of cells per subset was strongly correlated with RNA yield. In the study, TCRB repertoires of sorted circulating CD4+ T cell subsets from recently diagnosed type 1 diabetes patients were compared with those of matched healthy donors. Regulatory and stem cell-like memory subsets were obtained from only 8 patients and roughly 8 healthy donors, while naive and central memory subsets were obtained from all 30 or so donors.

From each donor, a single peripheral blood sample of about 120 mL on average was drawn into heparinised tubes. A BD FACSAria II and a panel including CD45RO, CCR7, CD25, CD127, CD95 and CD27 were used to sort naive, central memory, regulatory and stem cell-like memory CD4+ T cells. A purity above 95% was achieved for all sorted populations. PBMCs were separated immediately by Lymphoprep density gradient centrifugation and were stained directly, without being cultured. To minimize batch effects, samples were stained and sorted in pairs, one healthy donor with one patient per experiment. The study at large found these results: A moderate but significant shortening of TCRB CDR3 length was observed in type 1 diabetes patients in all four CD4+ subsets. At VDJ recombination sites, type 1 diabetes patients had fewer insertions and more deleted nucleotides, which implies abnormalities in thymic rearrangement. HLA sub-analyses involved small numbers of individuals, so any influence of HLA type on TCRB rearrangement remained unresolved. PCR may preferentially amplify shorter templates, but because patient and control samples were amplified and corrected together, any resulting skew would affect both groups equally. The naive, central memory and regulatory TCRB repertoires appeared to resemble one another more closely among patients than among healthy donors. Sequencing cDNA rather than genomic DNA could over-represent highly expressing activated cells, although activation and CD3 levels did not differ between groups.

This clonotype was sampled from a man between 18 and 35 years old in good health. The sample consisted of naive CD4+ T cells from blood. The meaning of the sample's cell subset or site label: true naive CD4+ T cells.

CDR3 reads: CASSPAGGLETQYF. The sequenced DNA: TGTGCCAGCAGTCCGGCAGGGGGCCTGGAGACCCAGTACTTC. Rearrangement joined TRBV6-5 to TRBJ2-5, and 8 junctional nucleotides match TRBD1. Relative to germline, V is missing 5 bases and J is missing 5 bases, with 7 bases of the junction outside any gene match. The CDR3 contains 14 residues, cysteine and phenylalanine counted. The sequence is cut down to CDR3 DNA, 42 bases in frame from base 1. CDR1 and CDR2 are drawn from the germline V gene: MNHEY, SVGAGI.